This T cell receptor beta chain comes out of a study of blood T cell repertoires in COVID-19. Method: immunoSEQ multiplex PCR; TCRdb's copy keeps in-frame clones and lacks some. The table shows 150,000 to 200,000 clones, with roughly 80% occurring only once. The CDR3 is 13 residues long. The V gene's germline CDR1 is GTSNPN and CDR2 SVGIG (reference sequence). V lost 3 bases, J lost 4 bases, and 12 bases lay in between. Participants were aged about 18 to 89 years, lived in 20 to 30 US areas, and enrolled virtually. The sequence came from a man aged 55 to 70 who had been exposed to COVID-19. J is TRBJ1-1 and V is TRBV30, with a possible D match to TRBD1 (5 bases). The sequencing sample was made of PBMCs or T cells enriched from blood (not recorded which). CDR3: CAWRPGKGTEAFF. The CDR3 DNA reads as TGTGCCTGGAGGCCAGGGAAAGGCACTGAAGCTTTCTTT. The full variable domain, rest sourced from reference TRBV30 and TRBJ1-1, is SQTIHQWPATLVQPVGSPLSLECTVEGTSNPNLYWYRQAAGRGLQLLFYSVGIGQISSEVPQNLSASRPQDRQFILSSKKLLLSDSGFYLCAWRPGKGTEAFFGQGTRLTVV.